The 18 T cell receptor beta chains below were found in one sample sequenced in a study of untreated major depressive disorder. Overall study findings and caveats: TRBV05-01 (Vbeta 5.1) usage was higher in CD4+ T cells of depressed patients than controls.

Profiled with immunoSEQ multiplex PCR; TCRdb holds only in-frame clones, not every one. The table has 15,000 to 20,000 clones, about 92% seen once. Antigens of these TCRs are unknown. The sample was CD4+ T cells from PBMCs. The origin of the receptors is a woman in her thirties or forties with major depressive disorder.

V usage is TRBV4-2 and J usage is TRBJ1-1; 8 bases fit TRBD1. CDR3 length: 16 residues. V dropped 3 bases and J dropped 3; count of bases not matched to a gene: 9. Germline CDR1 is LGHNA and CDR2 is YNFKEQ. In nucleotides, the CDR3 is TGTGCCAGCAGCCATGGACAGGGCGCGGGGGACACTGAAGCTTTCTTT. Protein: CASSHGQGAGDTEAFF.

This chain joins TRBV5-4 and TRBJ1-1, with D hard to call. Looked up from germline, CDR1 is SGHNT and CDR2 is YYREEE (reference sequence). Deletions cut 2 bases from V and 1 base from J, with 6 bases between. This CDR3 is 13 amino acids long. CDR3 loop: CASSFSRNTEAFF. Written as DNA, the CDR3 is TGTGCCAGCAGCTTCTCCAGGAACACTGAAGCTTTCTTT.

The V and J genes are TRBV28 and TRBJ2-2; 7 bases are a match to TRBD1. The CDR3 runs to 18 residues. Germline CDR1 is MDHEN and CDR2 is SYDVKM. The J segment lost 6 bases and the V segment lost 2 bases, leaving 15 bases of the junction unmatched. CDR3 nucleotides: TGTGCCAGCAGTTTAAGATTGGGACAGAGGCTAAAAGCCGGGGAGCTGTTTTTT. Translated, it gives CASSLRLGQRLKAGELFF.

The chain couples TRBV27 to TRBJ1-2; 10 bases fit TRBD1. This CDR3 comprises 15 residues. After removal of 0 bases from V and 7 bases from J, the junction contained 5 bases not matched to a gene. Germline CDR1 MNHEY, CDR2 SMNVEV (reference sequence). The CDR3 sequence: CASSLSGTGASGYTF. In DNA form, the CDR3 reads TGTGCCAGCAGTTTATCTGGGACAGGGGCCAGTGGCTACACCTTC.

The sample holds one count of this clone. V and J are TRBV4-2 and TRBJ1-4, with D unclear. The CDR3 covers 13 residues. Trimming stripped 1 base from V and 8 bases from J, with 8 bases between. The germline V gene has CDR1 LGHNA and CDR2 YNFKEQ. CDR3 protein: CASSQVEAEKLFF. The CDR3, as DNA: TGTGCCAGCAGCCAAGTAGAGGCGGAAAAACTGTTTTTT.

The rearrangement links TRBV2 to TRBJ2-2; D unclear. Trimming stripped 1 base from V and 1 base from J, with 4 bases between. The CDR3 runs 14 residues. Germline CDR1 SNHLY, CDR2 FYNNEI. This chain's CDR3 is CASSEGLNTGELFF. The CDR3 coding sequence is TGTGCCAGCAGTGAAGGTCTGAACACCGGGGAGCTGTTTTTT.

This clone has a single count. V and J are TRBV6-6 and TRBJ1-4, with D perhaps matching TRBD1 (5 bases). Looked up from germline, CDR1 is MNHNY and CDR2 is SVGAGI (reference sequence). This CDR3 comprises 14 residues. V shed 3 bases and J shed 7 bases, with 12 bases lying between them. For the CDR3, the DNA is TGTGCCAGCAGTTATTTTCAGGGAATTGAAAAACTGTTTTTT. Protein sequence: CASSYFQGIEKLFF.

The V call is TRBV5-1, the J call TRBJ1-2; 8 bases align to TRBD1. The CDR3 totals 15 residues. The germline V gene encodes CDR1 SGHRS and CDR2 YFSETQ. V was pared by 4 bases and J by 6 bases, with 11 bases of the junction left unmatched. The CDR3, as DNA: TGCGCCAGCAGCGCCCTACAGGGGGGTTTTGATGGCTACACCTTC. This sequence encodes CASSALQGGFDGYTF.

The chain joins TRBV5-8 to TRBJ1-3; a weak D match, TRBD1 (5 bases). This CDR3 comprises 14 residues. The germline CDR1 and CDR2 sequences are SGHTS and YDEGEE. Trimming removed 2 bases at V and 2 bases at J, with 8 bases between. The DNA of the CDR3 is TGTGCCAGCAGCTTCGAGGGACCTGGAAACACCATATATTTT. The encoded protein is CASSFEGPGNTIYF. Looking up the rest from reference TRBV5-8 and TRBJ1-3 gives the full variable domain: EAGVTQSPTHLIKTRGQQATLRCSPISGHTSVYWYQQALGLGLQFLLWYDEGEERNRGNFPPRFSGRQFPNYSSELNVNALELEDSALYLCASSFEGPGNTIYFGEGSWLTVV.

The J gene is TRBJ2-1, the V gene TRBV20-1, with D hard to call. CDR1 and CDR2 from the germline V gene are DFQATT and SNEGSKA (reference sequence). The CDR3 runs to 8 residues. V was pared by 7 bases and J by 7 bases, with 2 bases between. CDR3 amino acids: CSVNEQFF. DNA for the CDR3: TGCAGTGTGAATGAGCAGTTCTTC.

In its sample, this clone was seen once. The chain recombines TRBV11-3 with TRBJ2-1, with TRBD2 identical over 9 bases. J gave up 5 bases and V 3 bases, and 5 bases lay outside the gene matches. The germline V gene has CDR1 SGHNT and CDR2 YENEEA. The CDR3 runs to 15 residues. This chain's CDR3 is CASSLGLASHNEQFF. In DNA, the CDR3 is TGTGCCAGCAGCTTGGGACTAGCCTCACACAATGAGCAGTTCTTC.

J is TRBJ1-5 and V is TRBV30; 9 nucleotides line up with TRBD1. Germline CDR1 is GTSNPN and CDR2 is SVGIG (reference sequence). V was clipped by 3 bases and J by 2 bases; unmatched bases: 2. CDR3 length: 14 amino acids. The CDR3 nucleotides read TGTGCCTGGAGGGACAGGGGTGGCAATCAGCCCCAGCATTTT. Protein product: CAWRDRGGNQPQHF.

This chain joins TRBV10-3 and TRBJ1-6; 8 nucleotides line up with TRBD1. Unmatched junction bases numbered 3, after V lost 4 bases and J lost 10 bases. CDR3 size: 13 residues. Germline values: CDR1 ENHRY, CDR2 SYGVKD. The CDR3 coding sequence is TGTGCCATCAGTGGACAGGGGTACTCACCCCTCCACTTT. Amino acid sequence: CAISGQGYSPLHF.

The chain uses TRBV9 and TRBJ1-5; TRBD1 matches 7 bases. The CDR3 covers 15 residues. Unmatched junction bases numbered 4, after V lost 4 bases and J lost 0 bases. Looked up from germline, CDR1 is SGDLS and CDR2 is YYNGEE. CDR3: CASSMGQNSNQPQHF. Written as DNA, the CDR3 is TGTGCCAGCAGCATGGGACAGAATAGCAATCAGCCCCAGCATTTT.

V is TRBV11-3 and J is TRBJ1-1, with D perhaps TRBD1 (5 bases). V was clipped by 0 bases and J by 11 bases, with 16 bases between them. Germline V gene data show CDR1 as SGHNT and CDR2 as YENEEA. The CDR3 extends over 14 amino acids. CDR3 sequence reads: CASSLDLWDREAFF. The DNA of the CDR3 is TGTGCCAGCAGCTTAGATCTCTGGGACCGGGAGGCTTTCTTT.

Only a few counts were recorded for this clone. The CDR3: CASSLDPNKNIQYF. The CDR3 DNA reads TGTGCCAGCAGCTTGGACCCCAACAAAAACATTCAGTACTTC. This sequence joins TRBV5-5 and TRBJ2-4, with unresolved D. The CDR3 has 14 amino acids. Deletions cut 0 bases from V and 3 bases from J, with 7 bases between. Germline CDR1 and CDR2: SGHKS and YYEKEE (reference sequence).

The V call is TRBV5-1, the J call TRBJ1-1; D is uncertain. Germline loops: CDR1 SGHRS, CDR2 YFSETQ. Trimming took 3 bases from V and 6 from J, leaving 12 bases between them. There are 13 residues in the CDR3. The CDR3 loop is CASSSMTAPEAFF. CDR3 sequence (DNA): TGCGCCAGCAGCTCAATGACTGCTCCTGAAGCTTTCTTT.

The chain couples TRBV4-2 to TRBJ1-3; a weak D match, TRBD1 (5 bases). CDR3 length: 17 residues. Trimming pared 1 base from V and 1 base from J, leaving 14 bases between. Germline-derived CDR1 and CDR2 are LGHNA and YNFKEQ. In DNA form, the CDR3 reads TGTGCCAGCAGCCAAGTCACGGGGCAATCGTCTGGAAACACCATATATTTT. This translates into CASSQVTGQSSGNTIYF.